The clone carrying this TCR beta chain was counted many times. Its antigen is still unknown. Time point reported: longitudinal time-point 3. Unsorted libraries were generated from 2 million PBMCs held at -80 degrees C. These data are taken from a study of neurological immune-mediated disorders. Study results and caveats: Expansion of TCR clones was greatest in HTLV-1-associated myelopathy and smallest in multiple sclerosis, where it fell below that of healthy controls. No CDR3 amino acid sequences were shared by expanded clones across subjects, suggesting private repertoires in all groups.

The making of cDNA relied on 5'RACE with 10-nucleotide random UMIs. TCRdb fed the 5' RACE reads into MiXCR, producing one record per CDR3 protein. The table has approximately 47,000 distinct CDR3 sequences, 9.5% to 15% seen once. V dropped 7 bases and J dropped 6 bases, with 14 bases sitting between them. The CDR3 has 13 amino acids. Germline CDR1 and CDR2: SGHTS and YDEGEE. Sequencing was done on a sample of PBMCs. The receptor was derived from a male donor with HTLV-1-associated myelopathy (HAM/TSP). V and J are TRBV5-8 and TRBJ1-5; D uncertain. The CDR3 loop reads CASGLTDSQPQHF. The CDR3 nucleotides are TGTGCCAGCGGACTGACGGATTCTCAGCCCCAGCATTTT.